This T cell receptor beta chain was captured by sequencing in a study of T cell responses to AZD1222 COVID-19 vaccine. Study-wide findings and caveats: Nearly half of spike-specific TCRs reportedly target variant regions that are unmutated in the B.1.351 and B.1.1.7 variants. The number of AZD1222 recipients seropositive at baseline was only five to seven.

Produced via immunoSEQ multiplex PCR; TCRdb's table is partial and in-frame only. The sample contains 74,000 or so clones, approximately 85% of which appear only once. This clone was seen just once. Its antigen is currently unknown. V was cut by 5 bases and J by 10 bases, with 19 bases left in between. Germline V CDR1 and CDR2: SGHTA, FQGTGA. CDR3 length: 14 residues. This receptor was identified in an adult in good health. The chain couples TRBV7-3 to TRBJ2-3, with D maybe TRBD1 (5 bases). Material: peripheral blood, obtained on day 0 of AZD1222 vaccination. This CDR3 is CASSPDSSLNAQYF. The CDR3 DNA reads TGTGCCAGCAGCCCCGACAGTTCCCTGAATGCGCAGTATTTT.